Each of the 28 T cell receptor beta chains below was sequenced from the same sample in a study of cytomegalovirus exposure and HLA in healthy donors. Method: immunoSEQ multiplex PCR; TCRdb's copy keeps in-frame clones and lacks some. The sample includes under 250,000 clones, roughly 87% seen only once; the top ten take around 13%. The sequenced sample was PBMCs. The receptors derive from a man aged 18 to 35 in good health and CMV-seropositive.

The chain uses TRBV7-2 and TRBJ2-7, with 7 bases lining up with TRBD2. J was trimmed by 4 bases and V by 5 bases; bases with no gene match: 8. CDR3 length equals 14 residues. Germline V gene data show CDR1 as SGHTA and CDR2 as FQGNSA. The CDR3: CASSPRTRRYEQYF. The CDR3 region has the DNA TGTGCCAGCAGCCCCCGGACTAGAAGGTACGAGCAGTACTTC.

The rearrangement links TRBV6-6 to TRBJ2-1; TRBD2 is a possible D gene (6 bases). The CDR3 sequence is 14 residues long. Trimming took off 4 bases at V and 0 bases at J, with 7 bases between the two ends. In germline, CDR1 is MNHNY, CDR2 SVGAGI (reference sequence). CDR3 region: CASSSGSSYNEQFF. The DNA of the CDR3 is TGTGCCAGCAGTTCCGGGAGCTCCTACAATGAGCAGTTCTTC.

The chain combines TRBV5-6 with TRBJ2-7, with D maybe TRBD1 (6 bases). The germline CDR1 and CDR2 sequences are SGHDT and YYEEEE. V was shortened by 3 bases and J by 4 bases, with 11 bases between the two germline ends. The CDR3 spans 13 residues. The CDR3 sequence is CASSSSDRYEQYF. The CDR3 bases are TGTGCCAGCAGCTCCTCAGACAGGTACGAGCAGTACTTC.

V gene TRBV5-8 combines with J gene TRBJ1-5; the D gene is possibly TRBD1 (6 bases). Germline CDR1 is SGHTS and CDR2 is YDEGEE. CDR3 size: 15 residues. The germline V and J ends were trimmed by 6 bases and 6 bases, with 19 bases remaining between them. CDR3 protein: CASTQYGTKGQPQHF. As DNA, the CDR3 is TGTGCCAGCACCCAATACGGGACAAAAGGTCAGCCCCAGCATTTT.

The chain recombines TRBV6-5 with TRBJ1-1; the match to TRBD1 covers 10 bases. The CDR3 has 15 residues. Unmatched junction bases numbered 6, after V lost 2 bases and J lost 6 bases. Germline CDR1 reads MNHEY; CDR2 reads SVGAGI. CDR3 sequence: CASSYGTGELAEAFF. The CDR3 region has the DNA TGTGCCAGCAGTTACGGGACAGGGGAGTTAGCTGAAGCTTTCTTT.

The gene calls are TRBV4-2 and TRBJ1-3; D is ambiguous. V was clipped by 0 bases and J by 0 bases, with 9 bases between them. The CDR3 has 16 amino acids. The V gene's germline CDR1 is LGHNA and CDR2 YNFKEQ. CDR3 in DNA: TGTGCCAGCAGCCAAGATTCCTATCCCTCTGGAAACACCATATATTTT. It translates to CASSQDSYPSGNTIYF.

This clone was seen a handful of times. The chain has TRBV29-1 and TRBJ2-2, with 8 bases matching TRBD2. Germline CDR1 and CDR2: SQVTM and ANQGSEA. The CDR3 spans 14 residues. V shed 3 bases and J 6 bases; nucleotides not matched to a gene: 6. This chain's CDR3 is CSVDGGDDAGELFF. The DNA for the CDR3 is TGCAGCGTTGACGGGGGGGATGACGCCGGGGAGCTGTTTTTT.

The rearrangement joins TRBV5-6 to TRBJ1-4; D possibly corresponds to TRBD1 (6 bases). V dropped 5 bases and J dropped 7 bases, with 12 bases sitting between them. Germline lookup yields CDR1 SGHDT and CDR2 YYEEEE. The CDR3 length is 13 residues. CDR3 loop: CASRSRGGEKLFF. CDR3 DNA: TGTGCCAGCAGGTCAAGGGGGGGTGAAAAACTGTTTTTT.

This chain connects TRBV4-1 to TRBJ1-5, with D perhaps TRBD1 (6 bases). This CDR3 has 17 amino acids. CDR1 is MGHRA and CDR2 is YSYEKL in the germline V gene. V was pared by 5 bases and J by 6 bases, with 23 bases between. The CDR3 nucleotides read TGCGCCAGCAGCGTCGCCCGGGGGCGCGAGATCGGTCAGCCCCAGCATTTT. It yields the protein CASSVARGREIGQPQHF.

V and J are TRBV5-1 and TRBJ2-7, with 9 nucleotides matching TRBD2. The ends lost 8 bases at V and 4 bases at J; junction bases unmatched: 4. Germline values: CDR1 SGHRS, CDR2 YFSETQ. CDR3 length: 12 residues. Here the CDR3 reads CASSGSLYEQYF. The CDR3 nucleotides read TGCGCCAGTAGCGGGAGTCTATACGAGCAGTACTTC.

The count of this clone is one. The J gene is TRBJ2-3, the V gene TRBV7-9, with D hard to call. Germline loops: CDR1 SEHNR, CDR2 FQNEAQ (reference sequence). V lost 5 bases and J lost 1, with 19 bases in between. This CDR3 is built from 17 residues. CDR3 sequence reads: CASSPFSVPTRTDTQYF. CDR3 sequence (DNA): TGTGCCAGCAGCCCATTCTCCGTCCCGACTCGCACAGATACGCAGTATTTT.

The chain has TRBV7-9 and TRBJ1-5; tentative D call: TRBD1 (5 bases). The CDR3 has 15 residues. CDR1 and CDR2 from the germline V gene are SEHNR and FQNEAQ (reference sequence). V lost 1 base and J 5 bases, leaving 12 bases between the germline ends. The CDR3 region is CASSLEGLQDQPQHF. For the CDR3, the DNA is TGTGCCAGCAGCTTAGAAGGGCTACAGGATCAGCCCCAGCATTTT. The full variable domain, its missing parts supplied by reference TRBV7-9 and TRBJ1-5, is DTGVSQNPRHKITKRGQNVTFRCDPISEHNRLYWYRQTLGQGPEFLTYFQNEAQLEKSRLLSDRFSAERPKGSFSTLEIQRTEQGDSAMYLCASSLEGLQDQPQHFGDGTRLSIL.

The chain combines TRBV10-3 with TRBJ2-1; the match to TRBD2 covers 12 bases. V trimming: 10 bases; J trimming: 0 bases; junction bases outside the gene matches: 4. The CDR3 consists of 15 residues. In germline, CDR1 is ENHRY, CDR2 SYGVKD. DNA for the CDR3: TGTGCCACGGGACTAGCGGGCCCCTCCTACAATGAGCAGTTCTTC. It encodes CATGLAGPSYNEQFF.

This clone showed up just once. The chain links TRBV7-9 to TRBJ2-7; 14 bases are a match to TRBD2. Germline V gene data show CDR1 as SEHNR and CDR2 as FQNEAQ (reference sequence). With 5 bases clipped from V and 4 bases from J, the junction kept 4 bases outside the gene matches. The CDR3 loop spans 15 amino acids. For the CDR3, the DNA is TGTGCCAGCAGCAGTGGGACTAGCGGGAGATACGAGCAGTACTTC. It yields the protein CASSSGTSGRYEQYF.

This chain connects TRBV29-1 to TRBJ2-1, with D maybe TRBD1 (5 bases). Germline loops: CDR1 SQVTM, CDR2 ANQGSEA. V lost 7 bases to trimming and J lost 5 bases, with 15 bases between them. The CDR3 spans 13 residues. The CDR3 sequence: CSGLFDSNNEQFF. CDR3 coding DNA: TGCAGCGGCTTGTTCGACAGTAACAATGAGCAGTTCTTC.

This clone came up a few times. The rearrangement joins TRBV7-2 to TRBJ2-3, with D maybe TRBD2 (5 bases). V was cut by 6 bases and J by 3 bases, with 10 bases left in between. Germline V CDR1 and CDR2: SGHTA, FQGNSA. This CDR3 comprises 13 residues. The CDR3 coding sequence is TGTGCCAGCAGGTTCCCGGGGACAGATACGCAGTATTTT. This codes for CASRFPGTDTQYF.

The rearrangement joins TRBV6-5 to TRBJ1-2; 7 bases are shared with TRBD1. This CDR3 is 14 amino acids long. Germline V gives CDR1 MNHEY, CDR2 SVGAGI. V dropped 2 bases and J dropped 4; count of bases not matched to a gene: 4. The CDR3 nucleotides are TGTGCCAGCAGTTACGACAGGGTCCTCTATGGCTACACCTTC. Its translation is CASSYDRVLYGYTF.

This sequence joins TRBV5-4 and TRBJ2-1; 12 bases are shared with TRBD2. This CDR3 spans 15 amino acids. J gave up 5 bases and V 3 bases, and 3 bases lay outside the gene matches. Germline lookup yields CDR1 SGHNT and CDR2 YYREEE (reference sequence). The CDR3 region is CASSSGTSGHNEQFF. The CDR3 nucleotides are TGTGCCAGCAGCTCCGGGACTAGCGGGCACAATGAGCAGTTCTTC.

This chain uses TRBV19 with TRBJ1-4; unclear D gene. CDR3 length: 13 amino acids. V gave up 6 bases and J gave up 7 bases, with 12 bases separating them. Germline V gene sequence: CDR1 LNHDA, CDR2 SQIVND (reference sequence). CDR3 sequence: CASRPGGSEKLFF. The CDR3 DNA follows: TGTGCCAGTAGGCCGGGAGGTAGTGAAAAACTGTTTTTT.

The rearrangement links TRBV5-1 to TRBJ2-1; 7 bases are shared with TRBD2. The CDR3 sequence is 16 residues long. V trimming: 4 bases; J trimming: 5 bases; junction bases outside the gene matches: 12. Germline V gene sequence: CDR1 SGHRS, CDR2 YFSETQ. CDR3 nucleotide sequence: TGCGCCAGCAGCCCCGGTATTGAGGGAGGGAACAATGAGCAGTTCTTC. This gives the protein CASSPGIEGGNNEQFF.

The V call is TRBV5-1, the J call TRBJ1-1, with 10 bases aligning to TRBD1. The CDR3 is 16 residues long. The junction had 10 bases not matched to a gene; V was cut back by 4 bases and J by 4 bases. The germline gives CDR1 SGHRS, CDR2 YFSETQ. The CDR3 sequence is CASSIIPGQGTTEAFF. In nucleotides, the CDR3 is TGCGCCAGCAGCATTATCCCGGGACAGGGGACCACTGAAGCTTTCTTT.

This clone was counted once. Within the sample, other DNA sequences also encode this same CDR3. The V gene is TRBV27, the J gene TRBJ1-2; TRBD1 might be the D (6 bases). Germline V lookup: CDR1 MNHEY, CDR2 SMNVEV (reference sequence). The CDR3 is 14 amino acids. Trimming cost V 5 bases and J 2 bases, with 12 bases left between them. The DNA of the CDR3 is TGTGCCAGCAGTCCTGGGGGACAAAACTATGGCTACACCTTC. It codes for CASSPGGQNYGYTF.

The CDR3 DNA reads as TGTGCCACTCGGGACAGGGGAGGTAGCAATCAGCCCCAGCATTTT. It specifies CATRDRGGSNQPQHF. The chain uses TRBV5-8 and TRBJ1-5; TRBD1 matches 10 bases. The junction had 6 bases not matched to a gene; V was cut back by 9 bases and J by 0 bases. Germline loops: CDR1 SGHTS, CDR2 YDEGEE. This CDR3 is built from 15 residues.

V is TRBV10-2 and J is TRBJ2-7, with 9 bases that match TRBD1. Losses at the gene ends were 6 bases for V and 5 bases for J; bases not matched to a gene: 5. The CDR3 has 13 amino acids. Germline CDR1 WSHSY, CDR2 SAAADI. This CDR3 reads CASRPGQGNEQYF. As DNA, the CDR3 is TGCGCCAGCAGGCCGGGACAGGGAAACGAGCAGTACTTC.

The chain employs TRBV6-1 and TRBJ1-5; D unclear. Trimming took 7 bases from V and 3 from J, leaving 16 bases between them. The CDR3 covers 15 residues. Germline V gene sequence: CDR1 MNHNS, CDR2 SASEGT. CDR3 DNA sequence: TGTGCCAGCACTTTAACCCGTCGGGCCAATCAGCCCCAGCATTTT. Its translation is CASTLTRRANQPQHF.

V usage is TRBV6-6 and J usage is TRBJ1-2, with 9 bases that match TRBD1. After removal of 6 bases from V and 2 bases from J, the junction contained 7 bases not matched to a gene. Germline V gene data show CDR1 as MNHNY and CDR2 as SVGAGI (reference sequence). The CDR3 runs 15 residues. The CDR3 DNA follows: TGTGCCAGCAGGAGAGTGGACAGGGGAAACTATGGCTACACCTTC. This translates into CASRRVDRGNYGYTF.

As DNA, the CDR3 is TGCGCCAGCAGCCAAGATCCCCACTCTGGTGGGGAGCAGTACTTC. Encoded protein: CASSQDPHSGGEQYF. The chain recombines TRBV4-1 with TRBJ2-7, with unresolved D. The germline gives CDR1 MGHRA, CDR2 YSYEKL. The V and J ends lost 0 bases and 7 bases respectively, with 16 bases between them. The CDR3 sequence is 15 residues long.

The rearrangement joins TRBV6-1 to TRBJ2-2; D unresolved. Between the trimmed V and J ends, which lost 1 base and 0 bases, there was a span of 6 bases. The CDR3 has 15 residues. CDR1 and CDR2 from the germline V gene are MNHNS and SASEGT. The CDR3 DNA reads as TGTGCCAGCAGTGAAGAAGGGACGAACACCGGGGAGCTGTTTTTT. Its protein product is CASSEEGTNTGELFF.